The clone carrying this T cell receptor beta chain was seen at least ten times. Its antigen is not identified. Amplification of TCR beta CDR3 from genomic DNA used two-round multiplex PCR. Primers specific to each TRBV and TRBJ gene were used in first-round PCR. From the multiplex PCR reads, TCRdb called clonotypes with MiXCR, one entry per CDR3 protein. The table lists approximately 16,000 distinct CDR3 sequences, roughly 30% of them singletons. The CDR3 is made up of 17 amino acids. The V and J ends lost 0 bases and 4 bases, in that order; junction bases with no gene match: 8. Germline values: CDR1 SGHDT, CDR2 YYEEEE. With two time points in the design, 6 to 7 milliliters of peripheral blood were drawn at each one. The data are from a study of prognosis after radiotherapy for stage I lung cancer. Study at large: Radiotherapy was SBRT in 3 to 5 fractions with a biologically effective dose of at least 100 Gy.

Study-wide results and caveats: Compared with a median of roughly 9,400 beforehand, unique TCR clone counts dropped to 6,861 after stereotactic body radiation therapy.

Sequencing was performed on PBMCs, taken before or after stereotactic body radiation therapy (not recorded which). This chain uses TRBV5-6 with TRBJ2-1; TRBD2 aligns across 9 bases. The sequence derives from a donor aged 50 or older with non-small cell lung cancer. DNA for the CDR3: TGTGCCAGCAGCTTGGGACTAGCGGACTCAATTTACAATGAGCAGTTCTTC. Translating it yields CASSLGLADSIYNEQFF.